Sequencing of this T cell receptor (beta chain) was carried out in a study of CD8 T cells in Susac syndrome. Random hexamers were used to reverse transcribe roughly 0.45 to 1 ug of RNA. TCRdb reprocessed the immunoSEQ multiplex PCR reads with MiXCR, giving one entry per CDR3 protein. The sample has about 150,000 distinct CDR3 sequences, over 85% seen once. The V and J ends lost 5 bases and 4 bases respectively, with 14 bases between them. The CDR3 length is 14 residues. Per germline, CDR1 MGHRA and CDR2 YSYEKL. Sequencing of TCR beta drew on CD8+ and CD4+ T cells from blood. This TCR derives from a human donor with multiple sclerosis. The sample taken for sequencing was CD4+ T cells from PBMCs. The chain employs TRBV4-1 and TRBJ1-1, with a weak D call TRBD1 (6 bases). CDR3 residues: CASSSRGISTEAFF. CDR3 nucleotides: TGCGCCAGCAGCTCCAGGGGCATTTCCACTGAAGCTTTCTTT.